This record concerns one T cell receptor beta chain sequence. The CDR3 is 15 residues long. V trimming: 5 bases; J trimming: 1 base; junction bases outside the gene matches: 5. CDR1 is ENHRY, CDR2 SYGVKD, per germline. These data belong to a study of blood T cell repertoires in COVID-19. Overall study: Spain, Italy and the United States supplied samples that represented acute and convalescent COVID-19. T cells, B-cell-depleted T cells, or PBMCs provided the cDNA or gDNA that served as material.

Authors' processing steps: Cell counts per sample came from amplifying reference gene primers. Libraries were prepared by immunoSEQ multiplex PCR; TCRdb keeps only in-frame clonotypes and omits some of them. The V and J calls and the clone size are those of that table, but D and trimming were determined from the DNA. This table holds around 150,000 clones, about 83% found once. In assigning cohorts, the study relied on participant-reported clinical history. Sequencing was carried out using PBMCs or T cells enriched from blood (not recorded which). The rearrangement uses TRBV10-3 and TRBJ1-5, with 7 bases aligning to TRBD1. The sequence was collected from a woman in her 50s with acute COVID-19. CDR3 amino acids: CAISPGGGSNQPQHF. The CDR3 coding sequence is TGTGCCATCAGTCCAGGGGGAGGAAGCAATCAGCCCCAGCATTTT.